This T cell receptor (beta chain) was documented in a study of monozygotic twins with inflammatory bowel disease. Broader study findings: There was no way to distinguish the different T cell subtypes.

CDR3 length: 15 amino acids. Germline V gene data show CDR1 as SGHRS and CDR2 as YFSETQ. For every donor, one blood sample of about 2.5 ml was drawn. No T cells were sorted before total RNA was taken from whole blood. As regards this clonotype: Antigen: not known.

TCRdb reanalyzed the 5' RACE reads and collapses them to one entry per CDR3 protein, without DNA. Its listing shows 85,000 to 110,000 distinct CDR3 sequences. Sequencing was performed on blood. The sequence was obtained from a human donor with ulcerative colitis or Crohn's disease, or a healthy co-twin of an affected twin (not recorded which). This chain uses TRBV5-1 with TRBJ2-3; TCRdb gives TRBD2 as the D gene, but with no DNA this cannot be confirmed. The CDR3 reads CASSLGSSRTDTQYF.